This T cell receptor beta chain was documented in a study of T-cell reconstitution after alpha-beta-depleted transplantation in children. Notes on the study in general: Expanded graft clones numbering several hundred reportedly gave rise to alpha-beta T cells about two months after transplant.

This clonotype was picked up one time. What it binds is not known. Unique molecular identifiers tagged the TCRbeta library. TCRdb processed the PCR reads anew with MiXCR; each CDR3 protein has one entry. The sample lists approximately 230,000 distinct CDR3 sequences; about 25% were seen once. Trimming took 1 base from V and 5 from J, leaving 17 bases between them. The CDR3 is 16 residues long. Per the germline V gene, CDR1 is LGHNT and CDR2 is FRNRAP. The source is a girl aged 2 to 10 with Fanconi anemia, due to receive a stem cell transplant. The sample here was PBMCs, taken before TCRalphabeta/CD19-depleted stem cell transplant. This rearrangement joins TRBV12-5 to TRBJ2-5; tentative D call: TRBD2 (6 bases). CDR3 DNA sequence: TGTGCTAGTGGTTTGGATGGGCTGGGGAGGAGGGAGACCCAGTACTTC. It specifies CASGLDGLGRRETQYF.